This T cell receptor (beta chain) comes out of a study of monozygotic twins with inflammatory bowel disease. About this clonotype: Its antigen remains unknown.

TCRdb reprocessed the 5' RACE reads and keeps a single row for each CDR3 protein, giving no DNA. This repertoire includes 93,000 or so distinct CDR3 sequences. Study findings and constraints: Researchers report that IBD patients shared fewer clonotypes with others than healthy twins, especially amid disease activity. Varying immunosuppressive regimens may have increased patient repertoire variability.

There are 13 residues in the CDR3. The germline CDR1 and CDR2 sequences are MNHEY and SVGEGT. The gene calls are TRBV6-2 or TRBV6-3 and TRBJ1-1; TCRdb picks TRBD1, but there is no DNA to check that call. Input material: blood. This receptor was identified in a human donor with ulcerative colitis or Crohn's disease, or a healthy co-twin of an affected twin (not recorded which). The CDR3: CASRGALDTEAFF.